This T cell receptor (beta chain) was recovered during a study of radiotherapy plus CTLA-4 blockade in lung cancer. Overall study context: Among patients, around 18% showed objective responses, and about 30% had disease control. General observations from the study: How blood T cell clones changed early, along with interferon-beta, reportedly forecast response best. In blood, after radiotherapy plus ipilimumab, tumor-derived TCR clones expanded.

Focal radiation and CTLA-4 blockade (ipilimumab) were tested in chemo-refractory metastatic non-small-cell lung cancer patients. As concerns this clone: Its antigen is still unknown.

Assay used: immunoSEQ multiplex PCR; TCRdb lists only in-frame clones, some missing. This table holds under 95,000 clones, roughly four fifths found once. The CDR3 loop spans 13 amino acids. With 3 bases removed from V and 2 bases from J, the gap between germline ends came to 5 bases. CDR1 and CDR2 (germline): MRHNA, SNTAGT. This chain joins TRBV6-4 and TRBJ1-3; D might be TRBD1 (5 bases). This material consisted of peripheral blood, taken from a patient treated with radiotherapy plus ipilimumab. This clonotype was sampled from a human donor with non-small cell lung cancer who had stable disease on radiotherapy plus ipilimumab. CDR3 sequence reads: CASSEGAGNTIYF. In DNA form, the CDR3 reads TGTGCCAGCAGTGAAGGGGCTGGAAACACCATATATTTT.